One sample yielded the 15 T cell receptor beta chains listed below, sequenced in a study of T cells after yellow fever vaccination. TCRdb itself ran the 5' RACE reads through MiXCR, one entry per CDR3 protein. Among 400,000 or so distinct CDR3 sequences, roughly 10% were seen once, and the ten largest hold about 17%. Sequences were derived from PBMCs, sampled on the day of the first yellow fever vaccination. The origin of the receptors is a man younger than 35 who received the YFV17D yellow fever vaccine.

This chain uses TRBV19 with TRBJ2-1; D unclear. Between the trimmed V and J ends, which lost 1 base and 6 bases, there was a span of 10 bases. From germline, CDR1 is LNHDA and CDR2 SQIVND (reference sequence). This CDR3 is built from 14 residues. CDR3 nucleotides: TGTGCCAGTAGTATAGGGAGCAGATCCAATGAGCAGTTCTTC. Amino acid sequence: CASSIGSRSNEQFF. The whole variable domain, filled in from reference TRBV19 and TRBJ2-1, reads DGGITQSPKYLFRKEGQNVTLSCEQNLNHDAMYWYRQDPGQGLRLIYYSQIVNDFQKGDIAEGYSVSREKKESFPLTVTSAQKNPTAFYLCASSIGSRSNEQFFGPGTRLTVL.

The chain links TRBV7-6 to TRBJ2-7, with D possibly being TRBD2 (6 bases). V was clipped by 5 bases and J by 1 base, with 12 bases between them. The CDR3 length is 14 residues. Germline CDR1 SGHVS, CDR2 FNYEAQ. CDR3 bases: TGTGCCAGCAGCCCCGCGGGGAGGTCCTACGAGCAGTACGTC. Protein sequence: CASSPAGRSYEQYV.

The genes are TRBV19 and TRBJ2-2, with D maybe TRBD2 (5 bases). The CDR3 consists of 15 residues. Per the germline V gene, CDR1 is LNHDA and CDR2 is SQIVND (reference sequence). Between the trimmed V and J ends, which lost 4 bases and 1 base, there was a span of 10 bases. The CDR3 nucleotides are TGTGCCAGTAGTACGAACGGAGGGAACACCGGGGAGCTGTTTTTT. Protein product: CASSTNGGNTGELFF. Together with reference TRBV19 and TRBJ2-2, the CDR3 gives the full variable domain: DGGITQSPKYLFRKEGQNVTLSCEQNLNHDAMYWYRQDPGQGLRLIYYSQIVNDFQKGDIAEGYSVSREKKESFPLTVTSAQKNPTAFYLCASSTNGGNTGELFFGEGSRLTVL.

The CDR3, as DNA: TGCGCCAGCAGCCAAGGGGGCGACGTTAACTATGGCTACACCTTC. Its translation: CASSQGGDVNYGYTF. The rearrangement joins TRBV4-1 to TRBJ1-2, with TRBD1 as a possible D gene (5 bases). Trimming took 1 base from V and 1 from J, leaving 10 bases between them. CDR3 length: 15 amino acids. Germline assignment: CDR1 MGHRA and CDR2 YSYEKL.

The chain couples TRBV7-2 to TRBJ2-7, with D perhaps matching TRBD1 (5 bases). The CDR3 spans 13 residues. Trimming shortened V by 5 bases and J by 3 bases, and 11 bases separated the two germline ends. Germline V gives CDR1 SGHTA, CDR2 FQGNSA. Here the CDR3 reads CASSLDSHYEQYF. CDR3 nucleotides: TGTGCCAGCAGCCTCGACAGCCACTACGAGCAGTACTTC.

The J gene is TRBJ1-6, the V gene TRBV20-1, with D uncertain. The V gene lost 7 bases and the J gene lost 8 bases, with 12 bases spanning the gap. Germline values: CDR1 DFQATT, CDR2 SNEGSKA (reference sequence). This CDR3 is built from 12 residues. CDR3 sequence (DNA): TGCAGTGTCCCCGGGAATGATTCACCCCTCCACTTT. Its translation is CSVPGNDSPLHF.

The chain uses TRBV10-3 and TRBJ2-7, with D perhaps TRBD1 or TRBD2 (6 bases each). Germline loops: CDR1 ENHRY, CDR2 SYGVKD. CDR3 length: 16 amino acids. V was trimmed by 1 base and J by 0 bases, leaving 13 bases between them. CDR3 in DNA: TGTGCCATCAGTGAGTTCCTGGGGGGCCTCTCCTACGAGCAGTACGTC. It translates to CAISEFLGGLSYEQYV.

This clonotype was recorded at least ten times. The chain recombines TRBV12-3 or TRBV12-4 with TRBJ1-1; weak D call: TRBD1 (6 bases). V was shortened by 6 bases and J by 10 bases, with 12 bases between the two germline ends. CDR3 length: 11 amino acids. The CDR3 DNA follows: TGTGCCAGCAGGAACAGGGCCCGAGCTTTCTTT. It yields the protein CASRNRARAFF.

The chain uses TRBV20-1 and TRBJ1-5, with D hard to call. Between the trimmed V and J ends, which lost 2 bases and 3 bases, there was a span of 11 bases. Per the germline V gene, CDR1 is DFQATT and CDR2 is SNEGSKA (reference sequence). There are 14 residues in the CDR3. CDR3 sequence: CSARSGKYNQPQHF. DNA for the CDR3: TGCAGTGCTAGATCAGGCAAATACAATCAGCCCCAGCATTTT.

This clonotype was found a few times. V is TRBV3-1 and J is TRBJ1-2, with D maybe TRBD1 (5 bases). The CDR3 spans 15 residues. The germline CDR1 and CDR2 sequences are LGHDT and YNNKEL (reference sequence). V was trimmed by 4 bases and J by 8 bases, leaving 20 bases between them. The CDR3 is CASSRKWRGSEGYTF. CDR3 in DNA: TGTGCCAGCAGCCGCAAGTGGAGGGGATCGGAGGGCTACACCTTC.

This chain uses TRBV13 with TRBJ2-7, with D hard to call. V was cut by 5 bases and J by 0 bases, with 14 bases left in between. Germline-derived CDR1 and CDR2 are PRHDT and FYEKMQ (reference sequence). The CDR3 runs 15 residues. CDR3 in amino acids: CASSPTVRSSYEQYF. The CDR3 DNA sequence: TGTGCCAGCAGCCCCACGGTCCGTAGCTCCTACGAGCAGTACTTC.

This clonotype has more than one count but fewer than ten. This chain links TRBV28 with TRBJ2-3, with TRBD2 matching over 9 bases. Germline assignment: CDR1 MDHEN and CDR2 SYDVKM. V shed 5 bases, J shed 0 bases, and the junction held 6 bases outside the gene matches. This CDR3 contains 16 residues. CDR3 region: CASSGGLAGSTDTQYF. The DNA for the CDR3 is TGTGCCAGCAGTGGGGGGCTAGCGGGGAGCACAGATACGCAGTATTTT.

In this sample, this clonotype turned up a few times. The chain couples TRBV5-4 to TRBJ2-1, with D unclear. Germline lookup yields CDR1 SGHNT and CDR2 YYREEE (reference sequence). The V and J ends lost 0 bases and 0 bases respectively, with 10 bases between them. This CDR3 has 16 amino acids. The CDR3 loop is CASSLESSSSYNEQFF. The DNA for the CDR3 is TGTGCCAGCAGCTTGGAAAGTAGCAGCTCCTACAATGAGCAGTTCTTC.

This chain connects TRBV20-1 to TRBJ1-3, with D hard to call. This CDR3 region has 12 residues. Looked up from germline, CDR1 is DFQATT and CDR2 is SNEGSKA (reference sequence). V was shortened by 7 bases and J by 3 bases, with 10 bases between the two germline ends. The DNA for the CDR3 is TGCAGTGGGAGGAGCTATGGAAACACCATATATTTT. Residues: CSGRSYGNTIYF.

This clonotype has only a few counts. This chain links TRBV5-8 with TRBJ1-1, with 7 bases matching TRBD1. Germline CDR1 reads SGHTS; CDR2 reads YDEGEE. Germline trimming cut 1 base from V and 1 base from J; bases unmatched to any gene: 1. The CDR3 is 14 residues long. The CDR3 loop reads CASSLRDRNTEAFF. The CDR3 DNA sequence: TGTGCCAGCAGCTTGCGGGACAGGAACACTGAAGCTTTCTTT.